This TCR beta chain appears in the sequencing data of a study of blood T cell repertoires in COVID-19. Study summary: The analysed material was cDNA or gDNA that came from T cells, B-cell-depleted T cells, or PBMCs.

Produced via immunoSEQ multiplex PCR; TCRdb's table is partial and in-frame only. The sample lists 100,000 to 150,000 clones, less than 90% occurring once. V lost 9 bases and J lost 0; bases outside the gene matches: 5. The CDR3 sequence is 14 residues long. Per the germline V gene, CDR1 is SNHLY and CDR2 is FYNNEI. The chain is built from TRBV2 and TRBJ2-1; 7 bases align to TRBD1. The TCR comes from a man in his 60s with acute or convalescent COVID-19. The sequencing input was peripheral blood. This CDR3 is CASSGQSSYNEQFF. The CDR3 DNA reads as TGTGCCAGTTCGGGACAGAGCTCCTACAATGAGCAGTTCTTC.